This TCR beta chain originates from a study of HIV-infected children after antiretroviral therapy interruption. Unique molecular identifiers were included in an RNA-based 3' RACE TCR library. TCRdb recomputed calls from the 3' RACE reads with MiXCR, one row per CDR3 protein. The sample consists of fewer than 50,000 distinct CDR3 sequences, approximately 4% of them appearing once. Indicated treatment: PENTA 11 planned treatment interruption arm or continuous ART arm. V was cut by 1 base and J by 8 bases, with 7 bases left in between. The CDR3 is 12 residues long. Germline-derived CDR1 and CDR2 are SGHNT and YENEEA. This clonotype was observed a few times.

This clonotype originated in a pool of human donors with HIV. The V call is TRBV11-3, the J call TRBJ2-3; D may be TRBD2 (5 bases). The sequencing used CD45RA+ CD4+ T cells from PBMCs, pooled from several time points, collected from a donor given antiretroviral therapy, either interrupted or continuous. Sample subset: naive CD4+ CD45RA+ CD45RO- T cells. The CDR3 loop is CASSLVEGTQYF. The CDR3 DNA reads TGTGCCAGCAGCTTAGTAGAGGGTACGCAGTATTTT.